This T cell receptor beta chain was retrieved from a study of beta chain features in type 1 diabetes. Overall study findings and caveats: Cells expressing TCR highly could be over-represented by cDNA sequencing.

Every donor provided one heparinised blood draw, which averaged about 110 mL. All sorted populations exceeded 95% purity. Of the isolated RNA, all was reverse transcribed, and so the sequenced material was expressed TCRB transcripts. Repertoires were generated with immunoSEQ multiplex PCR, while TCRdb's copy carries only in-frame clones and drops some. Of about 900,000 clones listed, roughly 16% were seen once; the top ten hold around 0.02%. Comment on this clone: The antigen remains undetermined.

The CDR3 contains 13 residues. Germline values: CDR1 SQVTM, CDR2 ANQGSEA. Trimming shortened V by 4 bases and J by 4 bases, and 13 bases separated the two germline ends. The source material was naive CD4+ T cells from blood. This receptor was obtained from a woman younger than 30 in good health. The chain employs TRBV29-1 and TRBJ1-2; D is ambiguous. DNA of the CDR3: TGCAGCGTTGGACAACATAAGAGCTATGGCTACACCTTC. As protein: CSVGQHKSYGYTF.